The entry below describes one T cell receptor beta chain. Under the authors' procedure: Estimates of nucleated cell counts were drawn from the amplification of reference gene primers. Sequencing used immunoSEQ multiplex PCR; TCRdb keeps in-frame clones, though not all of them. V, J and clone size reflect that table, while D and trimming were determined from the DNA. The sample lists roughly 240,000 clones; less than 90% were seen once. The CDR3 is 15 residues long. With 1 base removed from V and 2 bases from J, the gap between germline ends came to 11 bases. Per the germline V gene, CDR1 is SGHRS and CDR2 is YFSETQ. This entry comes from a study of blood T cell repertoires in COVID-19. Whole-study context: Whether acute or convalescent, the COVID-19 samples came from the United States, Italy and Spain. T cells, B-cell-depleted T cells, or PBMCs supplied cDNA or gDNA.

This TCR was sampled from a man aged 60-69 years who had recovered from COVID-19. The source material was peripheral blood. The chain uses TRBV5-1 and TRBJ2-3; the D gene is possibly TRBD2 (6 bases). CDR3 protein: CASSLTAGHTDTQYF. The DNA of the CDR3 is TGCGCCAGCAGCTTGACAGCGGGCCACACAGATACGCAGTATTTT.